The clone carrying this T cell receptor beta chain was seen only a few times. Primers: 60 Vbeta forward and 13 Jbeta reverse. As handled by the study authors: Later, an analysis found 75 million to 90 million unique TCR beta chains, and about 10 million of these were shared. Some clones are missing from TCRdb's copy, which holds only in-frame ones; the method was immunoSEQ multiplex PCR. V and J calls and clone size are as listed in that table; D and trimming were resolved from the DNA. The sample consists of under 150,000 clones, more than 60% of them appearing once. This sample is drawn from a study of cytomegalovirus exposure and HLA in healthy donors. Germline V gene sequence: CDR1 MNHNS, CDR2 SASEGT. Trimming took off 6 bases at V and 2 bases at J, with 6 bases between the two ends. This CDR3 spans 12 amino acids.

This chain links TRBV6-1 with TRBJ2-3; D is unresolved. The sample taken for sequencing was PBMCs. This sequence was found in a man aged 40-50 years in good health and CMV-seropositive. The CDR3 reads CASSSPTDTQYF. As DNA, the CDR3 is TGTGCCAGCAGCTCCCCCACAGATACGCAGTATTTT.